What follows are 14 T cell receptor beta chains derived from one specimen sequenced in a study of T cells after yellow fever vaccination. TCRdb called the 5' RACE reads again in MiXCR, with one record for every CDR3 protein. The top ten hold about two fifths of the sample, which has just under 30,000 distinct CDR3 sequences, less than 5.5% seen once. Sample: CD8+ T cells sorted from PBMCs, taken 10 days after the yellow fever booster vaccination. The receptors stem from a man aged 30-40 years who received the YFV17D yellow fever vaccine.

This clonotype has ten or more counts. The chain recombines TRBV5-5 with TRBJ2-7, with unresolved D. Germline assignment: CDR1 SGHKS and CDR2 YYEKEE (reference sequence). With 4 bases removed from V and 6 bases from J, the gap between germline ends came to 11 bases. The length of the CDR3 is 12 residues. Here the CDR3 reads CASSVGFAEQYF. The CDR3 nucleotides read TGTGCCAGCAGCGTAGGGTTCGCCGAGCAGTACTTC.

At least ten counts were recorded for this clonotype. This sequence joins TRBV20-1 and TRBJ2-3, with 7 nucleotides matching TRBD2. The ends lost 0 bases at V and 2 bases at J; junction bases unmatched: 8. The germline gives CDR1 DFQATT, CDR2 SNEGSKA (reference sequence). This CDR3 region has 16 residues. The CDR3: CSARDPGRGNTDTQYF. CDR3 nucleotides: TGCAGTGCTAGAGATCCAGGGCGGGGGAACACAGATACGCAGTATTTT.

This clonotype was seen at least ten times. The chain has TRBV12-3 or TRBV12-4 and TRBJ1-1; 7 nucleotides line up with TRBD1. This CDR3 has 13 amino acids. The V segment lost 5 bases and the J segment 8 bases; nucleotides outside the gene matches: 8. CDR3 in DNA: TGTGCCAGCAGTCCTATGACAGGGTCCGAAGCTTTCTTT. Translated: CASSPMTGSEAFF.

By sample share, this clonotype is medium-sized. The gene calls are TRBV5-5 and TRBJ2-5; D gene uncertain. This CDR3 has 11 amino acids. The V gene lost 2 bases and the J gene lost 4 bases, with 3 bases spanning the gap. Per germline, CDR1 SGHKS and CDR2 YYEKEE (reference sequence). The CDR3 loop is CASSFGETQYF. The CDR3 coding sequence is TGTGCCAGCAGCTTCGGAGAGACCCAGTACTTC.

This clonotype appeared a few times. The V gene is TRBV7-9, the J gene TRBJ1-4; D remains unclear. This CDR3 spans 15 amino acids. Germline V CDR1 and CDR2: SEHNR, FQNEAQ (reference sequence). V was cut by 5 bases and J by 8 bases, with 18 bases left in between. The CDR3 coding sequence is TGTGCCAGCAGCCCCGACACGTCCACACGGGAAAAACTGTTTTTT. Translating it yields CASSPDTSTREKLFF.

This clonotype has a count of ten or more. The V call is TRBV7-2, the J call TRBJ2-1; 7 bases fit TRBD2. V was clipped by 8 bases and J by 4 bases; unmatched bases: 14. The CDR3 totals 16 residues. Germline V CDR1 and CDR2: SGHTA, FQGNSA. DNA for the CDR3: TGTGCCAGCCCAGACTCCCGGACTAGTGCGTACAATGAGCAGTTCTTC. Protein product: CASPDSRTSAYNEQFF. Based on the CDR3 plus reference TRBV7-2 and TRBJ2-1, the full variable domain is GAGVSQSPSNKVTEKGKDVELRCDPISGHTALYWYRQSLGQGLEFLIYFQGNSAPDKSGLPSDRFSAERTGGSVSTLTIQRTQQEDSAVYLCASPDSRTSAYNEQFFGPGTRLTVL.

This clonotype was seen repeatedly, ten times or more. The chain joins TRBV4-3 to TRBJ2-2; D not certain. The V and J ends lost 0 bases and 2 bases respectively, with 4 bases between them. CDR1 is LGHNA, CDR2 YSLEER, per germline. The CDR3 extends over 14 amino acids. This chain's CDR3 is CASSQEHNTGELFF. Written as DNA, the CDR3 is TGCGCCAGCAGCCAAGAACATAACACCGGGGAGCTGTTTTTT.

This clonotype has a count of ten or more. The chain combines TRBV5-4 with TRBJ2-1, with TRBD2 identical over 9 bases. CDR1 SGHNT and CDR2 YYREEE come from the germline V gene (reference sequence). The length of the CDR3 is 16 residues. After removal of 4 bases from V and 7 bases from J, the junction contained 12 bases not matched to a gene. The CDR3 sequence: CASSGQTSGVGNEQFF. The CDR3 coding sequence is TGTGCCAGCAGCGGCCAGACTAGCGGAGTGGGTAATGAGCAGTTCTTC.

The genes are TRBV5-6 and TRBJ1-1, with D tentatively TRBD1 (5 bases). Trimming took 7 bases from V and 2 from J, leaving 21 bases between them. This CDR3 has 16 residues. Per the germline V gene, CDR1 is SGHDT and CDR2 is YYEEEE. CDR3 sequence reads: CASGLGDLFSNTEAFF. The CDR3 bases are TGTGCCAGCGGCCTCGGGGACCTATTCTCCAACACTGAAGCTTTCTTT.

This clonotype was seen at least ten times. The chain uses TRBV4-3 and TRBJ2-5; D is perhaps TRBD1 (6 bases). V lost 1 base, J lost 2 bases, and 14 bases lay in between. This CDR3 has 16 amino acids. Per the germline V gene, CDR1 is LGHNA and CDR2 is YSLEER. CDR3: CASSQAVQGLQETQYF. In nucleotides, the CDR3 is TGCGCCAGCAGCCAAGCGGTCCAGGGGCTACAAGAGACCCAGTACTTC.

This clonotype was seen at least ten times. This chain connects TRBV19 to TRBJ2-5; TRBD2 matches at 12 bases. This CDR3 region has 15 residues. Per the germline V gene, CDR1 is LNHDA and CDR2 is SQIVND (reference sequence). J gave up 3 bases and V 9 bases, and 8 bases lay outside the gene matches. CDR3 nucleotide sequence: TGTGCCAGCGGACTAGCGGGAACAGGAGAAGAGACCCAGTACTTC. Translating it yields CASGLAGTGEETQYF.

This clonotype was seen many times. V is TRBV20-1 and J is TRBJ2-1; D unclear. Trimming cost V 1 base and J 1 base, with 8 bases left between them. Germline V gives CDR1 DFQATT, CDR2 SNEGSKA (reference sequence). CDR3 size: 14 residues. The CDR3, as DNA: TGCAGTGCTAGAGCCTCAGAATCCTACAATGAGCAGTTCTTC. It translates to CSARASESYNEQFF.

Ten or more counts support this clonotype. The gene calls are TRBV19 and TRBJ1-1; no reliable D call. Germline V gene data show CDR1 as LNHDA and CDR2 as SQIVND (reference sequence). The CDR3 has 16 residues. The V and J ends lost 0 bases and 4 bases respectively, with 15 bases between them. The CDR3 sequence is CASSIDHFRVGTEAFF. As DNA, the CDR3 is TGTGCCAGTAGTATAGATCATTTTCGGGTAGGCACTGAAGCTTTCTTT.

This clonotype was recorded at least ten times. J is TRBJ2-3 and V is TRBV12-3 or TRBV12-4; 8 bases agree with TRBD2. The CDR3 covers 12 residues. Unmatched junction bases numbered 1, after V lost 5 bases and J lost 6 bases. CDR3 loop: CASSTGGDTQYF. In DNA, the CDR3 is TGTGCCAGCAGTACGGGGGGGGATACGCAGTATTTT.